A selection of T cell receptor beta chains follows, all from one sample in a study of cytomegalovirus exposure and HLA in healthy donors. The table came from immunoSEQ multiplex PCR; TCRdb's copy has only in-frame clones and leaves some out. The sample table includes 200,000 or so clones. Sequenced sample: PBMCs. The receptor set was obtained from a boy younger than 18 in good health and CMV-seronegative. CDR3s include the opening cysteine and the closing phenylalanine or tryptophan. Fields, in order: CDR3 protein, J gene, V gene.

CDR3 protein: CASSGSRGQPQHF
J gene: TRBJ1-5
V gene: TRBV2

CDR3 protein: CASSSLRESYGYTF
J gene: TRBJ1-2
V gene: TRBV5-5

CDR3 protein: CASSVAGNTDTQYF
J gene: TRBJ2-3
V gene: TRBV9

CDR3 protein: CASSLRVGGPLSYEQYF
J gene: TRBJ2-7
V gene: TRBV5-5

CDR3 protein: CASNRVGGTEAFF
J gene: TRBJ1-1
V gene: TRBV19

CDR3 protein: CAWMVTGKTEAFF
J gene: TRBJ1-1
V gene: TRBV30

CDR3 protein: CASRPGQAGEQYF
J gene: TRBJ2-7
V gene: TRBV6-5

CDR3 protein: CASSTTGYYGYTF
J gene: TRBJ1-2
V gene: TRBV19

CDR3 protein: CARGGRNTGELFF
J gene: TRBJ2-2
V gene: TRBV2

CDR3 protein: CASSFYKRSTDTQYF
J gene: TRBJ2-3
V gene: TRBV7-9

CDR3 protein: CASSQEGRSAFF
J gene: TRBJ1-1
V gene: TRBV14

CDR3 protein: CASSPIDRGGYNEQFF
J gene: TRBJ2-1
V gene: TRBV19

CDR3 protein: CASSWTGRDNQPQHF
J gene: TRBJ1-5
V gene: TRBV6-5

CDR3 protein: CASSDRGVSPLHF
J gene: TRBJ1-6
V gene: TRBV7-2

CDR3 protein: CASSLGREYYGYTF
J gene: TRBJ1-2
V gene: TRBV7-9

CDR3 protein: CASSQALTGMGREQYF
J gene: TRBJ2-7
V gene: TRBV4-1

CDR3 protein: CASSFSGHPNTEAFF
J gene: TRBJ1-1
V gene: TRBV5-1

CDR3 protein: CAWNPAGGTDTQYF
J gene: TRBJ2-3
V gene: TRBV30

CDR3 protein: CASKSGLYAYEQYF
J gene: TRBJ2-7
V gene: TRBV5-1

CDR3 protein: CAWRGEGEAFF
J gene: TRBJ1-1
V gene: TRBV30

CDR3 protein: CASSYSVTGMDYGYTF
J gene: TRBJ1-2
V gene: TRBV6-5

CDR3 protein: CASSFDRGNEKLFF
J gene: TRBJ1-4
V gene: TRBV6-5

CDR3 protein: CATSRDVRAAQTF
J gene: TRBJ1-2
V gene: TRBV15

CDR3 protein: CAWSPGQGTYGYTF
J gene: TRBJ1-2
V gene: TRBV30

CDR3 protein: CASSPGHLNTEAFF
J gene: TRBJ1-1
V gene: TRBV28

CDR3 protein: CAISVGPSGGYEQFF
J gene: TRBJ2-1
V gene: TRBV10-3

CDR3 protein: CASTKALDSPLHF
J gene: TRBJ1-6
V gene: TRBV6-1

CDR3 protein: CASSYGTGYVEQYF
J gene: TRBJ2-7
V gene: TRBV6-6

CDR3 protein: CAWDTTGGHGNTIYF
J gene: TRBJ1-3
V gene: TRBV30

CDR3 protein: CASSKEGTDTQYF
J gene: TRBJ2-3
V gene: TRBV27

CDR3 protein: CASSAGTGGSYEQYF
J gene: TRBJ2-7
V gene: TRBV18

CDR3 protein: CATRAERGAYNEQFF
J gene: TRBJ2-1
V gene: TRBV7-2

CDR3 protein: CASSSGLADITNTGELFF
J gene: TRBJ2-2
V gene: TRBV5-8

CDR3 protein: CASSSYRGNGYTF
J gene: TRBJ1-2
V gene: TRBV11-2

CDR3 protein: CASRIASGSLSNEQFF
J gene: TRBJ2-1
V gene: TRBV5-6

CDR3 protein: CASSLGYRIDEKLFF
J gene: TRBJ1-4
V gene: TRBV7-8

CDR3 protein: CASSPSGPNSNQPQHF
J gene: TRBJ1-5
V gene: TRBV18